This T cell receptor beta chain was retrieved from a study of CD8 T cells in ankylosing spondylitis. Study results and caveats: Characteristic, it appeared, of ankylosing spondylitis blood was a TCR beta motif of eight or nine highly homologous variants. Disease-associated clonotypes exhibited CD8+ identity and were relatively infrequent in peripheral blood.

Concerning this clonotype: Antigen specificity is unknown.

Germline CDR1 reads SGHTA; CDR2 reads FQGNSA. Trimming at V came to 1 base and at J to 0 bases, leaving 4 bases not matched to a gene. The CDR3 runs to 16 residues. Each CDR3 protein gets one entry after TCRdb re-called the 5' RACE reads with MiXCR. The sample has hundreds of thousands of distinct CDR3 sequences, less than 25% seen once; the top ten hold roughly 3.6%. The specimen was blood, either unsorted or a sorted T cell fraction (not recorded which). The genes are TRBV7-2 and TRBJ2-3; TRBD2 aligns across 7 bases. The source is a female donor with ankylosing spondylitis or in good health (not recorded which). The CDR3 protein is CASSLESGTSTDTQYF. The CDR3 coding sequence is TGTGCCAGCAGCTTAGAAAGCGGGACGAGCACAGATACGCAGTATTTT.